Following are 30 T cell receptor beta chains from one sample sequenced in a study of cytomegalovirus exposure and HLA in healthy donors. Repertoires were generated with immunoSEQ multiplex PCR, while TCRdb's copy carries only in-frame clones and drops some. Among some 150,000 clones listed, roughly nine tenths were seen once. Sequencing used PBMCs. The receptor set was obtained from a woman aged 18-29 years in good health and CMV-seropositive.

The chain has TRBV2 and TRBJ1-3; D perhaps matches TRBD1 (6 bases). V lost 9 bases, J lost 3 bases, and 18 bases lay in between. From germline, CDR1 is SNHLY and CDR2 FYNNEI. CDR3 size: 15 residues. The CDR3 is CASGGTGRGGNTIYF. CDR3 coding DNA: TGTGCCAGTGGGGGCACGGGGCGCGGTGGAAACACCATATATTTT.

The rearrangement uses TRBV10-3 and TRBJ1-4; D perhaps matches TRBD1 (5 bases). The V gene's germline CDR1 is ENHRY and CDR2 SYGVKD. The CDR3 is 11 residues long. With 11 bases removed from V and 6 bases from J, the gap between germline ends came to 10 bases. The CDR3 DNA reads TGTGCCGTCCAGGGTGATGAAAAACTGTTTTTT. This gives the protein CAVQGDEKLFF.

This clone has a handful of counts. One end of the junction is discordant with germline, which a read error may explain. This chain links TRBV6-5 with TRBJ1-2, with D tentatively TRBD1 (5 bases). The CDR3 covers 11 residues. The V gene's germline CDR1 is MNHEY and CDR2 SVGAGI. The CDR3 spells CASRSAGNLLF. As DNA, the CDR3 is TGTGCCAGCAGATCTGCAGGGAATCTTCTCTTC.

The V call is TRBV28, the J call TRBJ2-5, with D maybe TRBD2 (7 bases). V lost 2 bases and J 5 bases, leaving 18 bases between the germline ends. CDR1 and CDR2 (germline): MDHEN, SYDVKM. The CDR3 is 16 amino acids. DNA of the CDR3: TGTGCCAGCAGTTTAGTGGGGGGGCACGGATGGGAGACCCAGTACTTC. Encoded protein: CASSLVGGHGWETQYF.

The genes are TRBV6-1 and TRBJ2-1; D is perhaps TRBD2 (6 bases). The CDR3 has 16 amino acids. Trimming left V 1 base short and J 3 bases short, with 13 bases between. The germline gives CDR1 MNHNS, CDR2 SASEGT. CDR3 sequence (DNA): TGTGCCAGCAGTGAAGGGACTGGGGGAGGCTACAATGAGCAGTTCTTC. Protein product: CASSEGTGGGYNEQFF.

The chain recombines TRBV7-9 with TRBJ2-1; a weak D match, TRBD1 (5 bases). V gave up 7 bases and J gave up 7 bases, with 14 bases separating them. This CDR3 region has 13 residues. CDR1 is SEHNR and CDR2 is FQNEAQ in the germline V gene (reference sequence). The CDR3, as DNA: TGTGCCAGCATGGGGCGGTGGTTGAATGAGCAGTTCTTC. Translated: CASMGRWLNEQFF.

J is TRBJ2-2 and V is TRBV7-2; unclear D gene. Trimming took 3 bases from V and 0 from J, leaving 11 bases between them. The CDR3 contains 16 residues. Germline V lookup: CDR1 SGHTA, CDR2 FQGNSA. The CDR3 nucleotides are TGTGCCAGCAGCTTTGGGCCCGGAACGAACACCGGGGAGCTGTTTTTT. Translation: CASSFGPGTNTGELFF.

The rearrangement links TRBV29-1 to TRBJ2-7, with D possibly matching TRBD2 (6 bases). Germline V gene lookup returns CDR1 SQVTM and CDR2 ANQGSEA. The CDR3 extends over 16 amino acids. Deletions cut 6 bases from V and 3 bases from J, with 24 bases between. As DNA, the CDR3 is TGCAGCGTGGGGGGAGTGGGCACCACGCGGGACTACGAGCAGTACTTC. Translating it yields CSVGGVGTTRDYEQYF.

The chain recombines TRBV7-6 with TRBJ1-6; weak D call: TRBD1 (5 bases). V lost 4 bases, J lost 3 bases, and 10 bases lay in between. Germline V gene data show CDR1 as SGHVS and CDR2 as FNYEAQ. The CDR3 totals 15 residues. The CDR3 reads CASSSKTVYNSPLHF. CDR3 nucleotide sequence: TGTGCCAGCAGCTCCAAGACAGTCTATAATTCACCCCTCCACTTT.

The J gene is TRBJ2-2, the V gene TRBV5-1, with D possibly TRBD1 on 6 matching bases. Between the trimmed V and J ends, which lost 1 base and 5 bases, there was a span of 15 bases. Looked up from germline, CDR1 is SGHRS and CDR2 is YFSETQ. This CDR3 comprises 16 residues. Written as DNA, the CDR3 is TGCGCCAGCAGCTTGCTTTGGGACACACTTACCGGGGAGCTGTTTTTT. This sequence encodes CASSLLWDTLTGELFF.

This sequence joins TRBV2 and TRBJ2-7, with 7 bases matching TRBD2. This CDR3 has 12 amino acids. Looked up from germline, CDR1 is SNHLY and CDR2 is FYNNEI. V lost 8 bases, J lost 3 bases, and 4 bases stayed unmatched. DNA of the CDR3: TGTGCCAGCGGACTAGAAGTCTACGAGCAGTACTTC. Its protein product is CASGLEVYEQYF.

The rearrangement links TRBV18 to TRBJ1-1; weak D call: TRBD1 (6 bases). The CDR3 length is 14 residues. CDR1 is KGHSH and CDR2 is LQKENI in the germline V gene. V gave up 3 bases and J gave up 4 bases, with 12 bases separating them. The CDR3, as DNA: TGTGCCAGCTCACCCGCAGGGGCGGGCACTGAAGCTTTCTTT. Protein: CASSPAGAGTEAFF.

Of note for this clone: One end of the junction does not line up with germline, which may come from a read error. The genes are TRBV25-1 and TRBJ2-1, with D possibly being TRBD2 (6 bases). Germline lookup yields CDR1 MGHDK and CDR2 SYGVNS. The CDR3 runs to 11 residues. This CDR3 is CASGWVGGPLF. Here the CDR3 DNA reads TGTGCCAGCGGGTGGGTGGGAGGACCTCTCTTC.

The V gene is TRBV28, the J gene TRBJ1-2; the D is unclear. The CDR3 loop spans 12 amino acids. Germline CDR1 reads MDHEN; CDR2 reads SYDVKM. The CDR3 region has the DNA TGTTGTGGTTACAGTACTAACTATGGCTACACCTTC. This codes for CCGYSTNYGYTF.

The chain combines TRBV27 with TRBJ2-2; 9 nucleotides line up with TRBD1. CDR1 MNHEY and CDR2 SMNVEV come from the germline V gene (reference sequence). J was trimmed by 7 bases and V by 5 bases; bases with no gene match: 11. The CDR3 loop spans 16 amino acids. CDR3 region: CASSLSGTGSNGELFF. In DNA form, the CDR3 reads TGTGCCAGCAGTCTGTCCGGGACAGGGTCTAACGGGGAGCTGTTTTTT.

This chain uses TRBV19 with TRBJ2-3; D is possibly TRBD2 (7 bases). CDR3 length: 14 amino acids. CDR1 is LNHDA and CDR2 is SQIVND in the germline V gene (reference sequence). Trimming shortened V by 6 bases and J by 9 bases, and 19 bases separated the two germline ends. CDR3 protein: CASRGGLRVTTQYF. CDR3 DNA sequence: TGTGCCAGTAGGGGGGGGCTGCGGGTGACAACGCAGTATTTT.

The V and J genes are TRBV6-1 and TRBJ1-2; TRBD1 aligns across 7 bases. Germline CDR1 is MNHNS and CDR2 is SASEGT. CDR3 size: 13 residues. V trimming: 4 bases; J trimming: 4 bases; junction bases outside the gene matches: 3. CDR3 loop: CASSARQGYGYTF. In nucleotides, the CDR3 is TGTGCCAGCAGTGCTCGACAGGGCTATGGCTACACCTTC.

This clone came up once. CDR3: CASSWQGQNTEAFF. DNA for the CDR3: TGTGCCAGCAGCTGGCAGGGGCAGAACACTGAAGCTTTCTTT. This sequence joins TRBV7-9 and TRBJ1-1; D might be TRBD1 (6 bases). Trimming shortened V by 4 bases and J by 1 base, and 10 bases separated the two germline ends. The CDR3 sequence is 14 residues long. Germline CDR1 SEHNR, CDR2 FQNEAQ (reference sequence).

This clone occurred a few times. The chain uses TRBV5-1 and TRBJ2-2, with a weak D call TRBD2 (5 bases). V was trimmed by 0 bases and J by 6 bases, leaving 9 bases between them. Per germline, CDR1 SGHRS and CDR2 YFSETQ. The CDR3 runs to 14 residues. The CDR3, as DNA: TGCGCCAGCAGCTTGGCGGCTAGCCCCGGGGAGCTGTTTTTT. Protein product: CASSLAASPGELFF.

The V call is TRBV4-1, the J call TRBJ2-7; TRBD2 might be the D (5 bases). Germline lookup yields CDR1 MGHRA and CDR2 YSYEKL. The CDR3 is 15 amino acids. V lost 3 bases and J 0 bases, leaving 12 bases between the germline ends. The CDR3: CASSQLAHGSYEQYF. The CDR3, as DNA: TGCGCCAGCAGCCAGTTAGCGCACGGCTCCTACGAGCAGTACTTC.

The chain is built from TRBV4-3 and TRBJ2-1, with 7 bases matching TRBD2. This CDR3 is built from 18 residues. J gave up 7 bases and V 0 bases, and 15 bases lay outside the gene matches. CDR1 and CDR2 from the germline V gene are LGHNA and YSLEER. The CDR3 region has the DNA TGCGCCAGCAGCCAAGATCTTGCTTCGGGGGGTTGGCGAAATGAGCAGTTCTTC. It is translated as CASSQDLASGGWRNEQFF.

CDR3 loop: CASSDPQGRSTEAFF. DNA of the CDR3: TGTGCCAGTAGCGACCCACAGGGGCGGAGCACTGAAGCTTTCTTT. The V and J genes are TRBV19 and TRBJ1-1; TRBD1 matches 7 bases. The CDR3 has 15 residues. Germline CDR1 and CDR2: LNHDA and SQIVND (reference sequence). Losses at the gene ends were 6 bases for V and 4 bases for J; bases not matched to a gene: 11.

The chain uses TRBV2 and TRBJ2-2, with unresolved D. V lost 5 bases and J lost 2, with 12 bases in between. Germline CDR1 SNHLY, CDR2 FYNNEI. This CDR3 is 15 amino acids long. The CDR3 nucleotides are TGTGCCAGCAGTCTCAGCGAGGTTAACACCGGGGAGCTGTTTTTT. This sequence encodes CASSLSEVNTGELFF.

In its sample, this clone was seen a few times. This chain links TRBV19 with TRBJ1-1, with 8 bases that match TRBD1. The CDR3 contains 14 residues. Germline V gene data show CDR1 as LNHDA and CDR2 as SQIVND (reference sequence). Germline trimming cut 5 bases from V and 3 bases from J; bases unmatched to any gene: 5. The CDR3 DNA follows: TGTGCCAGTAGTCTCGGACAGGGAGACACTGAAGCTTTCTTT. Protein: CASSLGQGDTEAFF.

V is TRBV7-2 and J is TRBJ2-4; D may be TRBD1 (5 bases). The V gene's germline CDR1 is SGHTA and CDR2 FQGNSA. Deletions cut 5 bases from V and 0 bases from J, with 17 bases between. The CDR3 is 17 residues long. DNA of the CDR3: TGTGCCAGCAGCGAGGACACGGGCTTACTAGCCAAAAACATTCAGTACTTC. As protein: CASSEDTGLLAKNIQYF.

This chain links TRBV5-1 with TRBJ1-2, with D perhaps matching TRBD1 (5 bases). V was clipped by 0 bases and J by 3 bases, with 12 bases between them. The CDR3 consists of 15 residues. Per germline, CDR1 SGHRS and CDR2 YFSETQ. In DNA, the CDR3 is TGCGCCAGCAGCTTGGAGGAGCTAGGGGACTATGGCTACACCTTC. Encoded protein: CASSLEELGDYGYTF.

The V call is TRBV10-2, the J call TRBJ1-1; possibly TRBD1 for D (6 bases). V shed 5 bases and J shed 4 bases, with 14 bases lying between them. The CDR3 length is 14 residues. Germline CDR1 WSHSY, CDR2 SAAADI. The CDR3 protein is CASSKTGQITEAFF. In DNA, the CDR3 is TGCGCCAGCAGTAAGACAGGCCAGATCACTGAAGCTTTCTTT.

This chain connects TRBV4-3 to TRBJ1-3; maybe TRBD1 (6 bases). V dropped 0 bases and J dropped 0 bases, with 12 bases sitting between them. Germline assignment: CDR1 LGHNA and CDR2 YSLEER. The CDR3 has 17 residues. The CDR3 sequence is CASSQDPQGNSGNTIYF. The CDR3 DNA is TGCGCCAGCAGCCAAGATCCTCAGGGGAACTCTGGAAACACCATATATTTT.

The rearrangement links TRBV5-5 to TRBJ2-1; 11 bases are a match to TRBD2. This CDR3 is built from 15 residues. Germline trimming cut 5 bases from V and 3 bases from J; bases unmatched to any gene: 4. Germline lookup yields CDR1 SGHKS and CDR2 YYEKEE (reference sequence). The chain's CDR3 is CASRRGLADYNEQFF. The CDR3 bases are TGTGCCAGCAGACGGGGACTAGCGGACTACAATGAGCAGTTCTTC.

This rearrangement joins TRBV6-1 to TRBJ2-3; the match to TRBD2 covers 8 bases. Germline V gene lookup returns CDR1 MNHNS and CDR2 SASEGT. The length of the CDR3 is 15 residues. J gave up 1 base and V 6 bases, and 6 bases lay outside the gene matches. The CDR3 bases are TGTGCCAGCAGCCCGGGAGCGGGGGGCACAGATACGCAGTATTTT. Amino acids: CASSPGAGGTDTQYF.